These T cell receptor beta chains were read from a single sample in a study of CD8+ T cells in alopecia areata. Data came from immunoSEQ multiplex PCR; TCRdb stores just in-frame clones and leaves some out. The table shows 95,000 to 100,000 clones, with about 58% occurring only once. Sequencing was performed on CD8+ T cells sorted from blood, taken at week 4, from a patient treated with tofacitinib. The receptors shown here come from a human donor with alopecia areata. The CDR3 runs from the conserved cysteine through the conserved F or W. Fields, in order: clone size, V gene, D gene, J gene, CDR3 protein, CDR3 DNA. D genes are given only for firm matches. Rows may omit the clone size; those that give it use once, few, many or a size class.

clone size: .; V gene: TRBV10-3; D gene: TRBD1; J gene: TRBJ1-4; CDR3 protein: CAISDQGAMESEKLFF; CDR3 DNA: TGTGCCATCAGTGACCAGGGGGCTATGGAGTCTGAAAAACTGTTTTTT
clone size: .; V gene: TRBV7-9; D gene: .; J gene: TRBJ2-1; CDR3 protein: CASSSNTVRGSYNEQFF; CDR3 DNA: TGTGCCAGCAGCTCCAATACCGTTAGGGGCTCCTACAATGAGCAGTTCTTC
clone size: .; V gene: TRBV18; D gene: .; J gene: TRBJ1-2; CDR3 protein: CATTGGNGYTF; CDR3 DNA: TGTGCCACCACTGGGGGGAATGGCTACACCTTC
clone size: .; V gene: TRBV11-1; D gene: TRBD2; J gene: TRBJ2-1; CDR3 protein: CASSSERGGTYNEQFF; CDR3 DNA: TGTGCCAGCAGCTCCGAGCGGGGGGGCACCTACAATGAGCAGTTCTTC
clone size: many; V gene: TRBV7-9; D gene: TRBD2; J gene: TRBJ2-3; CDR3 protein: CASSTGGTTDTQYF; CDR3 DNA: TGTGCCAGCTCCACCGGGGGGACCACAGATACGCAGTATTTT
clone size: .; V gene: TRBV2; D gene: TRBD2; J gene: TRBJ2-1; CDR3 protein: CASSGAGGGNEQFF; CDR3 DNA: TGTGCCAGCAGTGGCGCGGGAGGAGGGAATGAGCAGTTCTTC
clone size: .; V gene: TRBV27; D gene: .; J gene: TRBJ2-6; CDR3 protein: CASSLYVSGANVLTF; CDR3 DNA: TGTGCCAGCAGTTTATACGTCTCTGGGGCCAACGTCCTGACTTTC
clone size: .; V gene: TRBV25-1; D gene: TRBD1; J gene: TRBJ1-1; CDR3 protein: CASSDNRGRLGTEAFF; CDR3 DNA: TGTGCCAGCAGTGATAACAGGGGGCGCTTGGGTACTGAAGCTTTCTTT
clone size: few; V gene: TRBV9; D gene: .; J gene: TRBJ2-7; CDR3 protein: CASERGYGGGEQYF; CDR3 DNA: TGTGCCAGCGAACGAGGGTATGGTGGAGGCGAGCAGTACTTC
clone size: few; V gene: TRBV29-1; D gene: .; J gene: TRBJ2-1; CDR3 protein: CSAAGTPSGNEQFF; CDR3 DNA: TGCAGCGCTGCCGGGACTCCCAGCGGAAATGAGCAGTTCTTC
clone size: .; V gene: TRBV5-1; D gene: TRBD2; J gene: TRBJ2-5; CDR3 protein: CASSSSGGHGETQYF; CDR3 DNA: TGCGCCAGCAGCTCTAGCGGGGGGCATGGAGAGACCCAGTACTTC
clone size: .; V gene: TRBV11-2; D gene: .; J gene: TRBJ1-1; CDR3 protein: CASTLNTEAFF; CDR3 DNA: TGTGCCAGCACCTTGAACACTGAAGCTTTCTTT
clone size: once; V gene: TRBV5-6; D gene: TRBD1; J gene: TRBJ2-7; CDR3 protein: CASSGPGQEYYEQYF; CDR3 DNA: TGTGCCAGCAGCGGACCGGGACAGGAGTACTACGAGCAGTACTTC
clone size: .; V gene: TRBV19; D gene: TRBD1; J gene: TRBJ2-2; CDR3 protein: CASATTGRGRPGELFF; CDR3 DNA: TGTGCCAGCGCGACGACAGGGAGAGGGAGACCCGGGGAGCTGTTTTTT
clone size: .; V gene: TRBV29-1; D gene: .; J gene: TRBJ1-3; CDR3 protein: CSALLAEDSGNTIYF; CDR3 DNA: TGCAGCGCCCTCTTGGCGGAGGACTCTGGAAACACCATATATTTT
clone size: .; V gene: TRBV13; D gene: .; J gene: TRBJ1-1; CDR3 protein: CASSQGEEAFF; CDR3 DNA: TGTGCCAGCAGCCAAGGGGAGGAAGCTTTCTTT
clone size: once; V gene: TRBV4-1; D gene: .; J gene: TRBJ1-4; CDR3 protein: CASSQEKLFF; CDR3 DNA: TGCGCCAGCAGCCAAGAAAAACTGTTTTTT
clone size: .; V gene: TRBV15; D gene: TRBD2; J gene: TRBJ2-5; CDR3 protein: CATSRKRLADSRETQYF; CDR3 DNA: TGTGCCACCAGCAGAAAGCGGCTAGCGGACTCCCGGGAGACCCAGTACTTC
clone size: .; V gene: TRBV19; D gene: .; J gene: TRBJ2-1; CDR3 protein: CASSPTYNEQFF; CDR3 DNA: TGTGCCAGTAGTCCCACTTACAATGAGCAGTTCTTC
clone size: few; V gene: TRBV5-1; D gene: .; J gene: TRBJ2-1; CDR3 protein: CASTGEDNEQFF; CDR3 DNA: TGCGCCAGCACCGGGGAAGACAATGAGCAGTTCTTC
clone size: .; V gene: TRBV4-1; D gene: .; J gene: TRBJ2-7; CDR3 protein: CASSQGNEQYF; CDR3 DNA: TGCGCCAGCAGCCAAGGAAACGAGCAGTACTTC
clone size: .; V gene: TRBV21-1; D gene: .; J gene: TRBJ1-2; CDR3 protein: CASSKTRRGAGYGYTF; CDR3 DNA: TGTGCCAGCAGCAAAACCCGCAGGGGGGCGGGCTATGGCTACACCTTC
clone size: .; V gene: TRBV9; D gene: .; J gene: TRBJ1-2; CDR3 protein: CASSTEGTFLNGYTF; CDR3 DNA: TGTGCCAGCAGCACGGAGGGGACGTTCCTTAATGGCTACACCTTC
clone size: .; V gene: TRBV12-5; D gene: .; J gene: TRBJ2-1; CDR3 protein: CASGWSDGTSYNEQFF; CDR3 DNA: TGTGCTAGTGGTTGGTCGGACGGCACCTCCTACAATGAGCAGTTCTTC
clone size: few; V gene: TRBV13; D gene: TRBD2; J gene: TRBJ2-3; CDR3 protein: CASRAGLADLNTDTQYF; CDR3 DNA: TGTGCCAGCAGGGCGGGACTAGCGGACCTTAACACAGATACGCAGTATTTT
clone size: few; V gene: TRBV5-1; D gene: TRBD1; J gene: TRBJ2-7; CDR3 protein: CASSSPGGFYEQYF; CDR3 DNA: TGCGCCAGCAGCTCCCCAGGGGGCTTCTACGAGCAGTACTTC
clone size: .; V gene: TRBV27; D gene: TRBD1; J gene: TRBJ1-2; CDR3 protein: CASSLNGQGTYGYTF; CDR3 DNA: TGTGCCAGCAGTTTAAATGGACAGGGGACCTATGGCTACACCTTC
clone size: .; V gene: TRBV29-1; D gene: TRBD1; J gene: TRBJ2-5; CDR3 protein: CSVEGTGFQETQYF; CDR3 DNA: TGCAGCGTTGAAGGGACAGGGTTTCAAGAGACCCAGTACTTC
clone size: .; V gene: TRBV2; D gene: TRBD1; J gene: TRBJ1-1; CDR3 protein: CASKPGQGAFF; CDR3 DNA: TGTGCCAGCAAACCGGGACAGGGGGCTTTCTTT
clone size: .; V gene: TRBV9; D gene: .; J gene: TRBJ1-1; CDR3 protein: CASSPDRMNTEAFF; CDR3 DNA: TGTGCCAGCAGCCCCGACAGGATGAACACTGAAGCTTTCTTT
clone size: few; V gene: TRBV29-1; D gene: .; J gene: TRBJ1-1; CDR3 protein: CSVTDSYEAFF; CDR3 DNA: TGCAGCGTGACAGACAGTTATGAAGCTTTCTTT
clone size: .; V gene: TRBV5-6; D gene: TRBD1; J gene: TRBJ2-5; CDR3 protein: CASSLIGRTGNRKTQYF; CDR3 DNA: TGTGCCAGCAGCTTGATTGGTAGGACAGGGAATCGCAAGACCCAGTACTTC
clone size: .; V gene: TRBV5-5; D gene: .; J gene: TRBJ2-1; CDR3 protein: CASSYLASSYNEQFF; CDR3 DNA: TGTGCCAGCAGCTACCTAGCGAGCTCCTACAATGAGCAGTTCTTC
clone size: .; V gene: TRBV29-1; D gene: .; J gene: TRBJ2-4; CDR3 protein: CSVERGVKNIQYF; CDR3 DNA: TGCAGCGTTGAAAGGGGGGTCAAAAACATTCAGTACTTC
clone size: once; V gene: TRBV20-1; D gene: .; J gene: TRBJ2-7; CDR3 protein: CSAISVYEQYF; CDR3 DNA: TGCAGTGCCATTTCCGTCTACGAGCAGTACTTC
clone size: few; V gene: TRBV27; D gene: TRBD1; J gene: TRBJ2-7; CDR3 protein: CASSQPNPPVGTGFYEQYF; CDR3 DNA: TGTGCCAGCAGTCAACCTAACCCTCCGGTGGGGACAGGTTTCTACGAGCAGTACTTC
clone size: .; V gene: TRBV18; D gene: .; J gene: TRBJ2-7; CDR3 protein: CASSWGGSYEQYF; CDR3 DNA: TGTGCCAGCTCTTGGGGTGGTTCCTACGAGCAGTACTTC
clone size: .; V gene: TRBV7-3; D gene: .; J gene: TRBJ2-6; CDR3 protein: CASSLKWRGSGANVLTF; CDR3 DNA: TGTGCCAGCAGCTTAAAGTGGAGGGGCTCTGGGGCCAACGTCCTGACTTTC
clone size: few; V gene: TRBV19; D gene: .; J gene: TRBJ2-1; CDR3 protein: CASSIGTVDYNEQFF; CDR3 DNA: TGTGCCAGTAGTATTGGGACGGTAGATTACAATGAGCAGTTCTTC
clone size: few; V gene: TRBV10-3; D gene: TRBD1; J gene: TRBJ2-1; CDR3 protein: CASSDSDRGEQFF; CDR3 DNA: TGTGCCAGCAGTGACTCGGACAGGGGTGAGCAGTTCTTC
clone size: .; V gene: TRBV19; D gene: TRBD2; J gene: TRBJ2-1; CDR3 protein: CASNPSGGAYNEQFF; CDR3 DNA: TGTGCCAGCAACCCTAGCGGGGGGGCCTACAATGAGCAGTTCTTC
clone size: .; V gene: TRBV19; D gene: TRBD1; J gene: TRBJ1-5; CDR3 protein: CASKEDRGLINQPQHF; CDR3 DNA: TGTGCCAGTAAGGAGGACAGGGGTCTCATCAATCAGCCCCAGCATTTT
clone size: .; V gene: TRBV11-2; D gene: .; J gene: TRBJ2-7; CDR3 protein: CASSLVFEQYF; CDR3 DNA: TGTGCCAGCAGCTTAGTGTTCGAGCAGTACTTC
clone size: .; V gene: TRBV27; D gene: .; J gene: TRBJ1-5; CDR3 protein: CASGIEKHQPQHF; CDR3 DNA: TGTGCCAGCGGGATAGAAAAACATCAGCCCCAGCATTTT
clone size: .; V gene: TRBV4-2; D gene: TRBD1; J gene: TRBJ1-1; CDR3 protein: CASSQGRTGGTVNTEAFF; CDR3 DNA: TGTGCCAGCAGCCAGGGAAGGACAGGGGGCACGGTGAACACTGAAGCTTTCTTT
clone size: .; V gene: TRBV27; D gene: .; J gene: TRBJ2-3; CDR3 protein: CASSFRVIAASDTQYF; CDR3 DNA: TGTGCCAGCAGTTTTCGTGTAATAGCGGCTTCAGATACGCAGTATTTT
clone size: .; V gene: TRBV29-1; D gene: TRBD1; J gene: TRBJ1-1; CDR3 protein: CSVQSITGQDYSPAFF; CDR3 DNA: TGCAGCGTACAGTCGATTACGGGACAGGACTACAGCCCAGCTTTCTTT